Shown below are 8 T cell receptor beta chains from a single sample sequenced in a study of OX40 agonist ivuxolimab in advanced cancers. TCRdb's copy holds only in-frame clones and misses some; the assay was immunoSEQ multiplex PCR. Of about 71,000 clones detected, around 86% appear once; the ten largest clones hold roughly 2%. This material consisted of CD4+ or CD8+ T cells sorted from blood, taken in a trial of the OX40 agonist ivuxolimab. All receptors derive from an adult with an advanced solid tumor such as melanoma, head and neck, liver or kidney cancer.

J is TRBJ1-1 and V is TRBV7-9; TRBD1 is a possible D gene (6 bases). This CDR3 contains 15 residues. The germline CDR1 and CDR2 sequences are SEHNR and FQNEAQ (reference sequence). Trimming stripped 5 bases from V and 3 bases from J, with 16 bases between. The CDR3 spells CASSPGQGWDTEAFF. DNA of the CDR3: TGTGCCAGCAGCCCGGGCCAGGGGTGGGACACTGAAGCTTTCTTT. The variable domain in full, with the rest retrieved from reference TRBV7-9 and TRBJ1-1, is DTGVSQNPRHKITKRGQNVTFRCDPISEHNRLYWYRQTLGQGPEFLTYFQNEAQLEKSRLLSDRFSAERPKGSFSTLEIQRTEQGDSAMYLCASSPGQGWDTEAFFGQGTRLTVV.

This clone was picked up one time. The chain links TRBV2 to TRBJ2-1, with 10 bases lining up with TRBD2. Germline lookup yields CDR1 SNHLY and CDR2 FYNNEI. This CDR3 region has 15 residues. V lost 5 bases, J lost 1 base, and 2 bases stayed unmatched. For the CDR3, the DNA is TGTGCCAGCAGTCTAGCGGGAGTGTCCTACAATGAGCAGTTCTTC. It encodes CASSLAGVSYNEQFF. Full variable domain (rest looked up from reference TRBV2 and TRBJ2-1): EPEVTQTPSHQVTQMGQEVILRCVPISNHLYFYWYRQILGQKVEFLVSFYNNEISEKSEIFDDQFSVERPDGSNFTLKIRSTKLEDSAMYFCASSLAGVSYNEQFFGPGTRLTVL.

The count of this clone is one. The chain carries TRBV6-5 and TRBJ1-1; no clear D. The CDR3 is 12 residues long. V was clipped by 2 bases and J by 10 bases, with 11 bases between them. The germline CDR1 and CDR2 sequences are MNHEY and SVGAGI. The CDR3 region is CASSYRPGRAFF. Here the CDR3 DNA reads TGTGCCAGCAGTTACCGACCCGGCCGAGCTTTCTTT.

The rearrangement joins TRBV11-2 to TRBJ1-2; TRBD1 might be the D (6 bases). The CDR3 is 15 amino acids. The ends were cut back, 5 bases at V and 5 bases at J, with 18 bases in the middle. Germline values: CDR1 SGHAT, CDR2 FQNNGV. The CDR3 nucleotides are TGTGCCAGCAGCGCATCACAGGGATTTGGATATGGCTACACCTTC. Amino acids: CASSASQGFGYGYTF. The whole variable domain, remainder taken from reference TRBV11-2 and TRBJ1-2, is EAGVAQSPRYKIIEKRQSVAFWCNPISGHATLYWYQQILGQGPKLLIQFQNNGVVDDSQLPKDRFSAERLKGVDSTLKIQPAKLEDSAVYLCASSASQGFGYGYTFGSGTRLTVV.

The V gene is TRBV9, the J gene TRBJ2-1; 8 bases agree with TRBD2. Losses at the gene ends were 1 base for V and 4 bases for J; bases not matched to a gene: 10. The CDR3 spans 17 residues. Germline V gives CDR1 SGDLS, CDR2 YYNGEE. CDR3 sequence reads: CASSVSPGSGAYNEQFF. CDR3 DNA: TGTGCCAGCAGCGTATCCCCCGGTAGCGGGGCTTACAATGAGCAGTTCTTC.

This chain joins TRBV6-5 and TRBJ2-5; tentatively, D is TRBD1 or TRBD2 (5 bases each). From germline, CDR1 is MNHEY and CDR2 SVGAGI. This CDR3 comprises 15 residues. V shed 3 bases and J shed 4 bases, with 15 bases lying between them. DNA of the CDR3: TGTGCCAGCAGTTATTCGGGACCCTTCAGAGAGACCCAGTACTTC. Encoded protein: CASSYSGPFRETQYF.

The chain employs TRBV19 and TRBJ1-5, with unresolved D. This CDR3 contains 15 residues. The ends were cut back, 2 bases at V and 0 bases at J, with 8 bases in the middle. Germline V lookup: CDR1 LNHDA, CDR2 SQIVND (reference sequence). In nucleotides, the CDR3 is TGTGCCAGTAGTATACAGCCGAATAGCAATCAGCCCCAGCATTTT. Translation: CASSIQPNSNQPQHF.

This clone came up a few times. J is TRBJ1-5 and V is TRBV18; D might be TRBD1 (5 bases). V lost 4 bases and J lost 5, with 9 bases in between. The CDR3 spans 13 residues. The germline V gene encodes CDR1 KGHSH and CDR2 LQKENI. CDR3 loop: CASSRVGDQPQHF. The CDR3, as DNA: TGTGCCAGCTCACGCGTGGGGGATCAGCCCCAGCATTTT.